This TCR beta chain originates from a study of Graves' ophthalmopathy and Graves' hyperthyroidism. RNA transcripts yielded amplified TCR beta CDR3 regions. An initial RT-PCR round employing HTBI primers preceded a second-round multiplex PCR. TCRdb itself ran the multiplex PCR reads through MiXCR, one entry per CDR3 protein. This sample has some 1.1 million distinct CDR3 sequences, with 36% found just once. V was shortened by 3 bases and J by 1 base, with 9 bases between the two germline ends. The CDR3 has 14 amino acids. Germline CDR1 and CDR2: MDHEN and SYDVKM. As to this clonotype: Its antigen is undetermined.

Study-wide points: In predicting ophthalmopathy progression, the model reached over 55% sensitivity and 72.22% specificity.

This TCR derives from an adult man with Graves' hyperthyroidism. Sequenced: peripheral blood or thyroid tissue (not recorded which). The rearrangement links TRBV28 to TRBJ1-1; D not certain. The CDR3 protein is CASSFLHRNTEAFF. As DNA, the CDR3 is TGTGCCAGCAGTTTCCTTCATAGGAACACTGAAGCTTTCTTT.